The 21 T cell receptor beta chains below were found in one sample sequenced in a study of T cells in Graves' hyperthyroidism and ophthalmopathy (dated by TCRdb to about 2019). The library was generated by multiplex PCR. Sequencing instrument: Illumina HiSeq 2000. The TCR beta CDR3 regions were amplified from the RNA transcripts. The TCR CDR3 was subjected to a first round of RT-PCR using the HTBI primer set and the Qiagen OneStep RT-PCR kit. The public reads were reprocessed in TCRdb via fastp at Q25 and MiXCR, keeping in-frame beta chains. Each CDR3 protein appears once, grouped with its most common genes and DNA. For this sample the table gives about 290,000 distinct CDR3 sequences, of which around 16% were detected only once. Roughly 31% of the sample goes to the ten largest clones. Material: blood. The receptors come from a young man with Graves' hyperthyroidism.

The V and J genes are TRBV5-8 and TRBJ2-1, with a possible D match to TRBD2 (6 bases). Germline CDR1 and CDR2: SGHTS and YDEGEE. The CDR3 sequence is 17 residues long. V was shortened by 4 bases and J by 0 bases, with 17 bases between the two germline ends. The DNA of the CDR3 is TGTGCCAGCAGCCTCGAACTAGCCGTCTTCTCCTACAATGAGCAGTTCTTC. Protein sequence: CASSLELAVFSYNEQFF.

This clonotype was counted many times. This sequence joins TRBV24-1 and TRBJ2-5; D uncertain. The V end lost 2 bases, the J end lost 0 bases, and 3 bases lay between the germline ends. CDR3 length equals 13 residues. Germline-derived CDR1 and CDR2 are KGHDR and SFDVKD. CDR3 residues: CATSDSYQETQYF. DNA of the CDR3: TGTGCCACCAGTGATTCCTACCAAGAGACCCAGTACTTC.

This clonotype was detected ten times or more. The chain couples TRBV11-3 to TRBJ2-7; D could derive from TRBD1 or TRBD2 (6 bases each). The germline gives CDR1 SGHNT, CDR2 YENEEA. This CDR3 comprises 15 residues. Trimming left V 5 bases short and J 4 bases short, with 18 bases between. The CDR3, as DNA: TGTGCCAGCAGCCCGGGGGCAGGGGTTTCTTACGAGCAGTACTTC. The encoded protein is CASSPGAGVSYEQYF.

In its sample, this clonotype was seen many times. CDR3 amino acids: CASSLVQGSGTNEKLFF. CDR3 bases: TGTGCCAGCAGCTTAGTACAGGGTTCTGGAACTAATGAAAAACTGTTTTTT. The chain combines TRBV11-2 with TRBJ1-4; TRBD1 might be the D (6 bases). Germline V gives CDR1 SGHAT, CDR2 FQNNGV. This CDR3 is built from 17 residues. V dropped 1 base and J dropped 1 base, with 13 bases sitting between them.

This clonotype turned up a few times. The CDR3 reads CASSLAGGLSTDTQYF. The CDR3 region has the DNA TGCGCCAGCAGCTTGGCCGGGGGGCTTAGCACAGATACGCAGTATTTT. The rearrangement joins TRBV5-1 to TRBJ2-3, with D possibly TRBD2 on 7 matching bases. CDR3 length: 16 residues. Between the trimmed V and J ends, which lost 0 bases and 0 bases, there was a span of 11 bases. Germline lookup yields CDR1 SGHRS and CDR2 YFSETQ.

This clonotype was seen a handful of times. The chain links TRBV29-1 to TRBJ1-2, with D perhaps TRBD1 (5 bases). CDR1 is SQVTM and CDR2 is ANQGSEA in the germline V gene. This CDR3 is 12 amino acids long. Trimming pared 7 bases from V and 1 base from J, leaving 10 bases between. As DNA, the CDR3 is TGCAGCGCTGTTGACAGTAACTATGGCTACACCTTC. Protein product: CSAVDSNYGYTF.

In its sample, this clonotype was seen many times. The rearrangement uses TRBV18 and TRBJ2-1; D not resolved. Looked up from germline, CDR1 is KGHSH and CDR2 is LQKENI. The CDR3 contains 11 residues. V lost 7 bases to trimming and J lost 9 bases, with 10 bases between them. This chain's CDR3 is CASYESGEQFF. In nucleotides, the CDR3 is TGTGCCAGCTACGAATCGGGTGAGCAGTTCTTC.

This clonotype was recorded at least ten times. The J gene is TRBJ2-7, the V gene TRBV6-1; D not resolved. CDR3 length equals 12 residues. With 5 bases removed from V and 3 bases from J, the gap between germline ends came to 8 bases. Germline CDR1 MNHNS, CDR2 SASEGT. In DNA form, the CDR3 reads TGTGCCAGCAGTCATCCCGGCTACGAGCAGTACTTC. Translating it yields CASSHPGYEQYF.

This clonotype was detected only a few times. DNA for the CDR3: TGTGCCAGCAGTACCGGGACGCCTTGGGATTCACCCCTCCACTTT. This encodes CASSTGTPWDSPLHF. This chain links TRBV6-1 with TRBJ1-6, with D maybe TRBD1 (5 bases). CDR3 length: 15 residues. Germline V gene lookup returns CDR1 MNHNS and CDR2 SASEGT. V was pared by 5 bases and J by 8 bases, with 16 bases between.

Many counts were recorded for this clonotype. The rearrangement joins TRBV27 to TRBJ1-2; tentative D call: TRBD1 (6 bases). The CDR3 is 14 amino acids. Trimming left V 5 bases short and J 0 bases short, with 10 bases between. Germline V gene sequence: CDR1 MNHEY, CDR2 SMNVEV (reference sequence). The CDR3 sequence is CASSRTGPNYGYTF. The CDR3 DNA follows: TGTGCCAGCAGTAGAACAGGGCCTAACTATGGCTACACCTTC.

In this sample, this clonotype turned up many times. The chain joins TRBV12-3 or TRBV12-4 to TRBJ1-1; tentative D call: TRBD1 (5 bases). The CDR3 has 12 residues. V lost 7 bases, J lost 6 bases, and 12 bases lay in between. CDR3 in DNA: TGTGCCAGCACCCTACTGGGGGCTGAAGCTTTCTTT. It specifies CASTLLGAEAFF.

CDR3 sequence reads: CASSFGVAGAHYEQYF. CDR3 in DNA: TGTGCCAGCAGTTTTGGGGTAGCGGGAGCCCACTACGAGCAGTACTTC. This rearrangement joins TRBV12-3 or TRBV12-4 to TRBJ2-7; 9 nucleotides match TRBD2. Trimming removed 3 bases from V and 3 bases from J; junction bases left unmatched: 9. The CDR3 runs to 16 residues.

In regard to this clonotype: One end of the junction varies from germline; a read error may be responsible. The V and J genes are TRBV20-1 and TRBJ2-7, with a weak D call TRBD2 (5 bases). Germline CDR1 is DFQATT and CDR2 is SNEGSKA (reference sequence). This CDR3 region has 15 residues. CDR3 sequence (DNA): TGCAGTGCTAGAGATTTCGCTAGCCGAACCTACGAGCGGTACTTC. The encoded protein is CSARDFASRTYERYF.

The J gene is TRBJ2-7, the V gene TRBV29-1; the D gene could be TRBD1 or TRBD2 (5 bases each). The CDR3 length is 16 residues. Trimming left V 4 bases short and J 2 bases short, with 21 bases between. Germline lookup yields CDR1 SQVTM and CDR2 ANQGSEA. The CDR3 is CSVAPVPGRPAYEQYF. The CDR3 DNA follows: TGCAGCGTTGCTCCGGTTCCGGGACGACCAGCCTACGAGCAGTACTTC.

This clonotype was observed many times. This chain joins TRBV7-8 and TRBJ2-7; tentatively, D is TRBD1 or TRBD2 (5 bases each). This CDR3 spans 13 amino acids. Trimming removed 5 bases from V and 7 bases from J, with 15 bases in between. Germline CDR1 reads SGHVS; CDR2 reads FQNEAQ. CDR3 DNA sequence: TGTGCCAGCAGCCTCGGGACCCCGAGGGAGCAGTACTTC. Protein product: CASSLGTPREQYF. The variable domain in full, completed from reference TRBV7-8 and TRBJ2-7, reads GAGVSQSPRYKVAKRGQDVALRCDPISGHVSLFWYQQALGQGPEFLTYFQNEAQLDKSGLPSDRFFAERPEGSVSTLKIQRTQQEDSAVYLCASSLGTPREQYFGPGTRLTVT.

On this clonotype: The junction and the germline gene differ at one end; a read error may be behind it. The CDR3 DNA follows: TGTGCCAGCTCGCAAGATCAGACAGGGAACGCTGAAGCTTTCTTT. The encoded protein is CASSQDQTGNAEAFF. The chain recombines TRBV18 with TRBJ1-1, with 7 positions matching TRBD1. Germline CDR1 and CDR2: KGHSH and LQKENI. CDR3 length equals 15 residues.

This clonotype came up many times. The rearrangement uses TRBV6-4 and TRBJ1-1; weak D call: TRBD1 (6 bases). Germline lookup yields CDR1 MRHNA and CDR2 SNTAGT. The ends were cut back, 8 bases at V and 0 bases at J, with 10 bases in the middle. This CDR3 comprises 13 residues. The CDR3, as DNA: TGTGCCAGCCGGGACACCATGAACACTGAAGCTTTCTTT. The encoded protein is CASRDTMNTEAFF.

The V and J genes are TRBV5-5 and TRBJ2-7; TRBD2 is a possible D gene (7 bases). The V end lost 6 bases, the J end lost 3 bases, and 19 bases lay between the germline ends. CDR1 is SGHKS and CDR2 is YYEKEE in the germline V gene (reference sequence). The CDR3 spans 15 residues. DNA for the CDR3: TGTGCCAGCACCTTAGGTAGGGGGGGCTTCTACGAGCAGTACTTC. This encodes CASTLGRGGFYEQYF.

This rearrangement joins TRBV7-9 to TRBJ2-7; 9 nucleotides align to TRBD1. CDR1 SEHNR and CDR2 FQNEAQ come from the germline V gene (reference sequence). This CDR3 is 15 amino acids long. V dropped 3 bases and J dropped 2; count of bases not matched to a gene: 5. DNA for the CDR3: TGTGCCAGCAGCTTGGGGACAGGGCGCACCTACGAGCAGTACTTC. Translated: CASSLGTGRTYEQYF.

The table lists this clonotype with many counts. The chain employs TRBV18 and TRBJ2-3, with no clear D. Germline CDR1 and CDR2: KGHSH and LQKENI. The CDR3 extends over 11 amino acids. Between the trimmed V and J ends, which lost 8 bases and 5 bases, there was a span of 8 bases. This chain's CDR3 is CASATVDTQYF. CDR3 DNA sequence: TGTGCCAGCGCGACTGTAGATACGCAGTATTTT. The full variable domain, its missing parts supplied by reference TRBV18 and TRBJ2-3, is NAGVMQNPRHLVRRRGQEARLRCSPMKGHSHVYWYRQLPEEGLKFMVYLQKENIIDESGMPKERFSAEFPKEGPSILRIQQVVRGDSAAYFCASATVDTQYFGPGTRLTVL.

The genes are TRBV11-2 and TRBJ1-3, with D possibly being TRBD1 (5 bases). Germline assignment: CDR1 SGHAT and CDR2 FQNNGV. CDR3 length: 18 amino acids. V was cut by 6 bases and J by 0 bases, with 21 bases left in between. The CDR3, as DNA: TGTGCCAGCAGAACTTTTCGACGGGGCCGAAGCTCTGGAAACACCATATATTTT. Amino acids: CASRTFRRGRSSGNTIYF. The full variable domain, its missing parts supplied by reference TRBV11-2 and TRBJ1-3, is EAGVAQSPRYKIIEKRQSVAFWCNPISGHATLYWYQQILGQGPKLLIQFQNNGVVDDSQLPKDRFSAERLKGVDSTLKIQPAKLEDSAVYLCASRTFRRGRSSGNTIYFGEGSWLTVV.